Presented here are 10 T cell receptor beta chains from one specimen sequenced in a study of post-analysis software for immune sequencing data. Built from TCR beta cDNA, the libraries had unique molecular identifiers in them. TCRdb recomputed calls from the PCR reads with MiXCR, one row per CDR3 protein. The repertoire holds about 770,000 distinct CDR3 sequences, approximately 44% seen once, with roughly 4.9% in the top ten. Overall study findings and caveats: Patients used about five TRBV segments, including TRBV5-6, TRBV5-1 and TRBV20-1, more often than controls.

Their recognized antigens are unknown. Sequencing was done on a sample of blood. The receptors stem from a girl aged 10-17 years with multiple sclerosis.

A few counts support this clonotype. V usage is TRBV5-1 and J usage is TRBJ2-3, with unresolved D. This CDR3 contains 13 residues. CDR1 SGHRS and CDR2 YFSETQ come from the germline V gene. V lost 1 base and J 4 bases, leaving 7 bases between the germline ends. The CDR3 DNA reads TGCGCCAGCAGCTTGTTGGGTCCAGATACGCAGTATTTT. Translation: CASSLLGPDTQYF.

The chain couples TRBV7-3 to TRBJ2-1; TRBD2 agrees at 10 bases. Germline assignment: CDR1 SGHTA and CDR2 FQGTGA. V trimming: 2 bases; J trimming: 3 bases; junction bases outside the gene matches: 10. The CDR3 consists of 18 residues. The CDR3 reads CASSLPSGRARSYNEQFF. CDR3 nucleotides: TGTGCCAGCAGCTTACCCAGCGGGAGGGCCAGGAGCTACAATGAGCAGTTCTTC.

The chain carries TRBV20-1 and TRBJ1-2; the D gene is possibly TRBD1 (6 bases). This CDR3 region has 14 residues. With 1 base removed from V and 4 bases from J, the gap between germline ends came to 13 bases. The germline CDR1 and CDR2 sequences are DFQATT and SNEGSKA (reference sequence). In DNA, the CDR3 is TGCAGTGCTAGAGTGGTGACAGGATCCTATGGCTACACCTTC. It specifies CSARVVTGSYGYTF.

The genes are TRBV6-2 or TRBV6-3 and TRBJ2-5, with 9 bases matching TRBD1. The CDR3 contains 15 residues. The ends lost 1 base at V and 4 bases at J; junction bases unmatched: 4. Germline assignment: CDR1 MNHEY and CDR2 SVGEGT. CDR3 sequence: CASSYFGTGTETQYF. Here the CDR3 DNA reads TGTGCCAGCAGTTACTTCGGGACAGGGACAGAGACCCAGTACTTC.

There are a few counts of this clonotype. The V and J genes are TRBV4-3 and TRBJ1-5; D possibly corresponds to TRBD1 (6 bases). V dropped 9 bases and J dropped 5 bases, with 20 bases sitting between them. The CDR3 runs 15 residues. Per germline, CDR1 LGHNA and CDR2 YSLEER. CDR3 protein: CASYPPGAGYQPQHF. As DNA, the CDR3 is TGCGCCAGTTACCCTCCGGGGGCAGGGTATCAGCCCCAGCATTTT.

V is TRBV6-2 or TRBV6-3 and J is TRBJ2-7; a weak D match, TRBD1 (5 bases). Looked up from germline, CDR1 is MNHEY and CDR2 is SVGEGT. Trimming removed 2 bases at V and 0 bases at J, with 11 bases between. The CDR3 loop spans 15 amino acids. In DNA form, the CDR3 reads TGTGCCAGCAGTTACGCGACAGCTACCTCCTACGAGCAGTACTTC. Translation: CASSYATATSYEQYF.

The CDR3 here is CASSQEYGTGYGYTF. CDR3 nucleotides: TGCGCCAGCAGCCAAGAATATGGGACCGGCTATGGCTACACCTTC. The genes are TRBV4-1 and TRBJ1-2, with D possibly TRBD1 on 5 matching bases. This CDR3 has 15 residues. Germline CDR1 reads MGHRA; CDR2 reads YSYEKL. The V end was cut by 0 bases, the J end by 4 bases, with 12 bases between.

The rearrangement uses TRBV5-1 and TRBJ2-1; D not resolved. V lost 0 bases to trimming and J lost 7 bases, with 14 bases between them. The CDR3 covers 15 residues. The germline CDR1 and CDR2 sequences are SGHRS and YFSETQ. In nucleotides, the CDR3 is TGCGCCAGCAGCTTGGGGGGTGTATGGGAAAATGAGCAGTTCTTC. Translating it yields CASSLGGVWENEQFF.

This sequence joins TRBV4-1 and TRBJ2-7; D remains ambiguous. The germline V and J ends were trimmed by 0 bases and 3 bases, with 12 bases remaining between them. The CDR3 totals 15 residues. Germline CDR1 reads MGHRA; CDR2 reads YSYEKL. The CDR3 region has the DNA TGCGCCAGCAGCCAAGATCGGGCAGCCAACTACGAGCAGTACTTC. It specifies CASSQDRAANYEQYF.

This chain joins TRBV6-5 and TRBJ1-1; 7 bases agree with TRBD1. The CDR3 has 13 amino acids. CDR1 and CDR2 from the germline V gene are MNHEY and SVGAGI. The junction had 10 bases not matched to a gene; V was cut back by 10 bases and J by 5 bases. The CDR3 DNA is TGTGCCACGGGCAGGGGGGAGTGGACTGAAGCTTTCTTT. Protein sequence: CATGRGEWTEAFF.